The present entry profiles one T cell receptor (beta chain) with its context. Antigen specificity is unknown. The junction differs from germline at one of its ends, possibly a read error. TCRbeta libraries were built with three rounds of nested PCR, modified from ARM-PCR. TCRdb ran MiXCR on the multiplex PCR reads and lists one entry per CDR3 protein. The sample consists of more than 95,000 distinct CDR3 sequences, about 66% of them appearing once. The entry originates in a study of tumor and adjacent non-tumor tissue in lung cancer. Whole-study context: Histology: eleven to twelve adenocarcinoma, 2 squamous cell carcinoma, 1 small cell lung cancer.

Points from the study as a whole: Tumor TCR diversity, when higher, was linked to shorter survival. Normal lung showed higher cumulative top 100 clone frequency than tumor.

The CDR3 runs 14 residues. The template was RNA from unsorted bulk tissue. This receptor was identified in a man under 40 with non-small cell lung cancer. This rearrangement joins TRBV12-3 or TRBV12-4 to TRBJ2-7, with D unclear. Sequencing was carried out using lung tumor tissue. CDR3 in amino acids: CASSLRLPPYGQYF. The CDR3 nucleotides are TGTGCCAGCAGCTTGAGGCTGCCCCCCTACGGGCAGTACTTC.